The T cell receptor beta chain under discussion was sequenced for a study of long-term antiretroviral therapy in people with HIV. The authors ran the immunoSEQ assay, v3.0, at survey level. The repertoire was sequenced with immunoSEQ multiplex PCR; TCRdb's copy has only in-frame clones and lacks some. The sample shows nearly 20,000 clones, 80% of them seen only once. The receptor was derived from a woman between 40 and 55 years old with HIV. The specimen was unsorted PBMCs, collected 0.2 years after starting antiretroviral therapy.

This chain's CDR3 is CAWSSGRVETQYF. The CDR3 bases are TGTGCCTGGAGTAGCGGGAGAGTTGAGACCCAGTACTTC. This sequence joins TRBV30 and TRBJ2-5, with 8 bases aligning to TRBD2. The CDR3 runs 13 residues. Losses at the gene ends were 2 bases for V and 5 bases for J; bases not matched to a gene: 4. Germline V gives CDR1 GTSNPN, CDR2 SVGIG (reference sequence).